This T cell receptor (beta chain) was documented in a study of type 1 regulatory T cells. For the study at large: This in vitro CD4 product, T-allo10, is enriched for Tr1 cells and alloantigen-specific.

TCRdb analysed the reads with MiXCR anew, one entry per CDR3 protein. The table records some 89,000 distinct CDR3 sequences, around a third of them present only once. This clonotype has just a few counts. This CDR3 has 15 residues. Germline CDR1 SEHNR, CDR2 FQNEAQ (reference sequence). With 5 bases clipped from V and 2 bases from J, the junction kept 2 bases outside the gene matches. The sequencing sample was made of CD4+ T cells, either the whole sample or a sorted fraction (not recorded which). The sequence derives from a human donor in good health. The rearrangement uses TRBV7-9 and TRBJ1-4; 10 nucleotides agree with TRBD1. The CDR3 nucleotides read TGTGCCAGCAGCATGGGACAGGGGACTAATGAAAAACTGTTTTTT. This sequence encodes CASSMGQGTNEKLFF. Full variable domain (missing parts from reference TRBV7-9 and TRBJ1-4): DTGVSQNPRHKITKRGQNVTFRCDPISEHNRLYWYRQTLGQGPEFLTYFQNEAQLEKSRLLSDRFSAERPKGSFSTLEIQRTEQGDSAMYLCASSMGQGTNEKLFFGSGTQLSVL.